The entry below describes one T cell receptor (beta chain). Germline values: CDR1 SGHTA, CDR2 FQGNSA. This CDR3 has 15 amino acids. V was clipped by 5 bases and J by 7 bases; unmatched bases: 4. Clones were sequenced by immunoSEQ multiplex PCR, and TCRdb holds only the in-frame ones, with some missing. The profile shows 200,000 to 250,000 clones, about nine tenths of them singletons. The source of the sample is a study of blood T cell repertoires in COVID-19. The sequence was collected from a man aged 80 or over with acute or convalescent COVID-19. Sequences were obtained from peripheral blood. V gene TRBV7-2 combines with J gene TRBJ2-2; 13 nucleotides line up with TRBD2. CDR3 coding DNA: TGTGCCAGCAGCCTCGGACTAGCGGGAGTCGGGGAGCTGTTTTTT. This encodes CASSLGLAGVGELFF.